This T cell receptor (beta chain) emerged from a study of blood T cells in healthy people across ages. Germline V lookup: CDR1 MNHNY, CDR2 SVGAGI (reference sequence). This CDR3 has 14 residues. With 7 bases removed from V and 1 base from J, the gap between germline ends came to 12 bases. Using a J-beta primer mix together with a sample-barcoded 5' primer, a second PCR was run for roughly 6 to 11 cycles. TCRdb analysed the 5' RACE reads with MiXCR anew, one entry per CDR3 protein. The sample contains about 290,000 distinct CDR3 sequences, around 29% of which appear only once. There are many counts of this clonotype. Its antigen remains unknown. Study-wide results and caveats: Among long-lived donors, naive CD4+ cells were more numerous and diversity higher than in aged donors. Researchers judged that diversity estimates from one million T cells fell short of true values.

This clonotype was sampled from a woman between 65 and 79 years old in good health. The sequenced sample consisted of blood. The chain combines TRBV6-6 with TRBJ2-3; D is undetermined. CDR3 in amino acids: CASIPLAGTDTQYF. The CDR3 DNA reads as TGTGCCAGCATTCCCCTTGCCGGCACAGATACGCAGTATTTT.